Below, 7 T cell receptor beta chains from the same sample are listed, as sequenced in a study of T-cell memory formation after mild COVID-19. From the 5' RACE reads, TCRdb called clonotypes with MiXCR, one entry per CDR3 protein. The sample consists of some 450,000 distinct CDR3 sequences, 20% of them appearing once. Sequences were obtained from PBMCs or a T cell subset sorted from them (not recorded which). The receptors derive from an adult woman who had mild COVID-19 (a few samples of this study predate the infection). Cell type and time point are not known.

A few counts support this clonotype. The chain combines TRBV18 with TRBJ2-1, with D possibly TRBD2 on 6 matching bases. The length of the CDR3 is 12 residues. V was shortened by 2 bases and J by 10 bases, with 9 bases between the two germline ends. Per the germline V gene, CDR1 is KGHSH and CDR2 is LQKENI. The CDR3 DNA reads TGTGCCAGCTCACCATCGGAGGGGGAGCAGTTCTTC. Protein product: CASSPSEGEQFF.

This clonotype has only a few counts. The chain is built from TRBV6-5 and TRBJ2-5; D remains ambiguous. Germline V gene sequence: CDR1 MNHEY, CDR2 SVGAGI. Trimming pared 5 bases from V and 5 bases from J, leaving 15 bases between. This CDR3 is 14 amino acids long. The chain's CDR3 is CASSPETTSETQYF. The CDR3 region has the DNA TGTGCCAGCAGTCCTGAGACAACCTCGGAGACCCAGTACTTC.

This clonotype was found a few times. The V gene is TRBV27, the J gene TRBJ2-1; 9 positions match TRBD1. The ends lost 0 bases at V and 10 bases at J; junction bases unmatched: 19. CDR1 is MNHEY and CDR2 is SMNVEV in the germline V gene (reference sequence). The CDR3 covers 19 residues. CDR3 protein: CASSLSKRTGELGSDEQFF. DNA of the CDR3: TGTGCCAGCAGTTTATCAAAGCGGACAGGGGAGTTGGGGTCGGACGAGCAGTTCTTC.

The chain recombines TRBV20-1 with TRBJ2-7; D is uncertain. The CDR3 loop spans 11 amino acids. Germline assignment: CDR1 DFQATT and CDR2 SNEGSKA (reference sequence). The V and J ends lost 5 bases and 6 bases respectively, with 11 bases between them. In nucleotides, the CDR3 is TGCAGTGCTGGATTAAGGAGCGAGCAGTACTTC. Amino acid sequence: CSAGLRSEQYF.

This clonotype turned up a few times. At one boundary the junction diverges from the germline segment, which might be a read error. The J gene is TRBJ2-1, the V gene TRBV12-3 or TRBV12-4; 7 bases align to TRBD2. The CDR3 contains 13 residues. The CDR3 bases are TGTGCCAGCAGTCTAGCGGATGACAATGAGCAGTTCTTC. This encodes CASSLADDNEQFF.

This sequence joins TRBV18 and TRBJ2-2, with 9 bases matching TRBD2. Germline CDR1 and CDR2: KGHSH and LQKENI. This CDR3 contains 16 residues. With 1 base clipped from V and 0 bases from J, the junction kept 0 bases outside the gene matches. The CDR3 region has the DNA TGTGCCAGCTCACCACTAGCGGGAGCGAACACCGGGGAGCTGTTTTTT. It translates to CASSPLAGANTGELFF.

This clonotype showed up many times. The chain recombines TRBV7-2 with TRBJ2-2; D unclear. The V and J ends lost 2 bases and 7 bases respectively, with 14 bases between them. This CDR3 comprises 15 residues. CDR1 is SGHTA, CDR2 FQGNSA, per germline. For the CDR3, the DNA is TGTGCCAGCAGCTTACCCCCATCCCACGGCGGGGAGCTGTTTTTT. Protein product: CASSLPPSHGGELFF.